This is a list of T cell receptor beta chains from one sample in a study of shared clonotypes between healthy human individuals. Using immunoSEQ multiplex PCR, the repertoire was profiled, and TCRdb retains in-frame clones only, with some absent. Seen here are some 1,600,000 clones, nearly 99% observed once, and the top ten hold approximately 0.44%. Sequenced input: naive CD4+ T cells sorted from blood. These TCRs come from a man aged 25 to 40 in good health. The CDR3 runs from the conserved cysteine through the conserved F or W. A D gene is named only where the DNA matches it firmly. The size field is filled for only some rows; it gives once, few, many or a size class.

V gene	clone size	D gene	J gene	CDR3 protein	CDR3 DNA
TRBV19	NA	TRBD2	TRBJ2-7	CASSDARTSSYYEQYF	TGTGCCAGTAGTGACGCTAGGACTAGCAGCTACTACGAGCAGTACTTC
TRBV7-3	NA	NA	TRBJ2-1	CASSEMGLRNEQFF	TGTGCCAGCAGCGAAATGGGGTTAAGGAATGAGCAGTTCTTC
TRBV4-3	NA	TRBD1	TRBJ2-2	CASSQGPGKGAANTGELFF	TGCGCCAGCAGCCAGGGTCCTGGGAAGGGGGCGGCGAACACCGGGGAGCTGTTTTTT
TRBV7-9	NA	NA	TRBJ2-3	CASSFGIQDTQYF	TGTGCCAGCAGCTTTGGTATTCAGGATACGCAGTATTTT
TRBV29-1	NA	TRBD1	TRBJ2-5	CSHKDRVGETQYF	TGCAGTCATAAGGACAGGGTCGGGGAGACCCAGTACTTC
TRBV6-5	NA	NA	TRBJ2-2	CASRNRDPNTGELFF	TGTGCCAGCAGGAACCGGGACCCGAACACCGGGGAGCTGTTTTTT
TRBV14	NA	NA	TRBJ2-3	CASSYSDTQYF	TGTGCCAGCAGCTATTCGGATACGCAGTATTTT
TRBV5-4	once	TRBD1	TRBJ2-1	CASSYRRQGYNEQFF	TGTGCCAGCAGCTACCGAAGACAGGGCTACAATGAGCAGTTCTTC
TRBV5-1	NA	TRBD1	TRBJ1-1	CASSLGQGWSEAFF	TGCGCCAGCAGCCTAGGACAGGGATGGTCTGAAGCTTTCTTT
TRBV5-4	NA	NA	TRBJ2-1	CASSLAGAASYNEQFF	TGTGCCAGCAGCTTGGCCGGAGCGGCCTCCTACAATGAGCAGTTCTTC
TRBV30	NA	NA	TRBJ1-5	CAWRPSGAHQPQHF	TGTGCCTGGAGACCCTCAGGAGCGCATCAGCCCCAGCATTTT
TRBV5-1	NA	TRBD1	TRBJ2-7	CASSSGQTISYEQYF	TGCGCCAGCAGCTCGGGACAGACGATCTCCTACGAGCAGTACTTC
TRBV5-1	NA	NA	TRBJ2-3	CASSLEDDTQYF	TGCGCCAGCAGCTTGGAAGATGATACGCAGTATTTT
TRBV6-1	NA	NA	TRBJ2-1	CASSFPSNEQFF	TGTGCCAGCAGCTTCCCCTCCAATGAGCAGTTCTTC
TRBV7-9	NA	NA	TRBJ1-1	CASSLEENTEAFF	TGTGCCAGCAGCTTAGAGGAGAACACTGAAGCTTTCTTT
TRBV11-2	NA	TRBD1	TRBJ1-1	CASSFPRGTGYPNTEAFF	TGTGCCAGCAGTTTCCCCCGTGGGACAGGGTACCCGAACACTGAAGCTTTCTTT
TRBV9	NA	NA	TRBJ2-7	CASSVGVLSYEQYF	TGTGCCAGCAGCGTAGGAGTGCTCTCCTACGAGCAGTACTTC